Presented here are 23 T cell receptor beta chains from one specimen sequenced in a study. From the 5' RACE reads, TCRdb called clonotypes with MiXCR, one entry per CDR3 protein. The sample comprises about 12,000 distinct CDR3 sequences, more than 20% of which are singletons, and 2.5% to 3.5% rests with the top ten. Sequencing was carried out using naive CD4+ T cells sorted from blood. Subset here: naive CD4+ T cells, CD4+CD45RA+CD25-. The source of these receptors is a female donor with breast cancer.

This clonotype was counted only a few times. The chain links TRBV7-2 to TRBJ2-1; TRBD1 matches 8 bases. This CDR3 is built from 16 residues. CDR1 and CDR2 (germline): SGHTA, FQGNSA. The trim removed 5 bases at V and 5 bases at J, leaving 11 bases unmatched. In DNA form, the CDR3 reads TGTGCCAGCAGCCCCCGGCCGCAGGGGGCAAACAATGAGCAGTTCTTC. Its translation: CASSPRPQGANNEQFF.

Comments on this clonotype: Because the CDR3 is missing its conserved closing phenylalanine or tryptophan, this is likely a read error. The gene calls are TRBV20-1 and TRBJ2-5; the match to TRBD2 covers 7 bases. This CDR3 has 14 amino acids. Germline CDR1 and CDR2: DFQATT and SNEGSKA (reference sequence). Trimming at V came to 1 base and at J to 3 bases, leaving 5 bases not matched to a gene. The CDR3 DNA is TGCAGTGCTAGAGGAGGCCGGGGGGAAGAGACCCAGTACTCC. Translation gives CSARGGRGEETQYS.

Many counts were recorded for this clonotype. The chain combines TRBV20-1 with TRBJ2-7, with 11 nucleotides matching TRBD2. The CDR3 runs 15 residues. V shed 1 base and J 6 bases; nucleotides not matched to a gene: 8. Germline V gives CDR1 DFQATT, CDR2 SNEGSKA (reference sequence). CDR3 in amino acids: CSARVWTSGSLEQYF. The CDR3, as DNA: TGCAGTGCTAGAGTCTGGACTAGCGGGTCTCTCGAGCAGTACTTC.

By sample fraction, this clonotype is medium-sized. CDR3 in DNA: TGTGCCAGCAGTTCGGGGAACTACTATGGCTACACCTTC. Translated, it gives CASSSGNYYGYTF. V usage is TRBV12-3 or TRBV12-4 and J usage is TRBJ1-2; D remains unclear. CDR3 length equals 13 residues. Deletions cut 4 bases from V and 3 bases from J, with 9 bases between.

By share, this clonotype counts as medium-sized. The chain couples TRBV6-1 to TRBJ1-1; the match to TRBD1 covers 7 bases. Germline loops: CDR1 MNHNS, CDR2 SASEGT. This CDR3 is built from 14 residues. The V gene end was trimmed by 3 bases and the J gene end by 1 base; junction bases not matched to a gene: 2. The chain's CDR3 is CASSDDRANTEAFF. In DNA form, the CDR3 reads TGTGCCAGCAGTGACGACAGGGCGAACACTGAAGCTTTCTTT.

This clonotype was detected a few times. J is TRBJ2-3 and V is TRBV27, with D perhaps TRBD1 or TRBD2 (5 bases each). The CDR3 loop spans 11 amino acids. Germline V gives CDR1 MNHEY, CDR2 SMNVEV (reference sequence). V was clipped by 5 bases and J by 9 bases, with 9 bases between them. For the CDR3, the DNA is TGTGCCAGCAGTGGGACCCGAACGCAGTATTTT. Its protein is CASSGTRTQYF.

This clonotype appeared many times. V and J are TRBV10-3 and TRBJ2-7; 11 nucleotides match TRBD2. The trim removed 6 bases at V and 1 base at J, leaving 2 bases unmatched. The germline V gene has CDR1 ENHRY and CDR2 SYGVKD. This CDR3 is 14 amino acids long. The CDR3 nucleotides read TGTGCCATCAGCGGGACTAGCGGTTCCTACGAGCAGTACTTC. Its protein is CAISGTSGSYEQYF.

To note about this clonotype: Possible read error: a much larger clone is one base away. This rearrangement joins TRBV6-6 to TRBJ1-6; weak D call: TRBD1 (6 bases). The CDR3 loop spans 14 amino acids. Germline loops: CDR1 MNHNY, CDR2 SVGAGI (reference sequence). The V end was cut by 7 bases, the J end by 9 bases, with 16 bases between. CDR3 sequence (DNA): TGTGCCAGCAATAGGGGGGGGCTTGGTTCACCCCTCCACTTT. Translating it yields CASNRGGLGSPLHF.

The V call is TRBV7-8, the J call TRBJ2-1; weak D call: TRBD2 (8 bases). This CDR3 is 17 amino acids long. Deletions cut 2 bases from V and 14 bases from J, with 28 bases between. Germline loops: CDR1 SGHVS, CDR2 FQNEAQ. The CDR3 sequence is CASSLRAGGPAGEVKFF. CDR3 sequence (DNA): TGTGCCAGCAGCTTAAGGGCAGGGGGACCAGCGGGAGAGGTTAAGTTCTTC.

Many counts were recorded for this clonotype. The V call is TRBV4-3, the J call TRBJ2-3, with D uncertain. The length of the CDR3 is 14 residues. The ends were cut back, 0 bases at V and 1 base at J, with 5 bases in the middle. Germline V CDR1 and CDR2: LGHNA, YSLEER. The DNA of the CDR3 is TGCGCCAGCAGCCAAGATGCTCGCACAGATACGCAGTATTTT. It encodes CASSQDARTDTQYF.

Remarks on this clonotype: This may be a read error, as it is one base from a much larger clone. The chain links TRBV14 to TRBJ1-3, with D perhaps TRBD1 (5 bases). Per germline, CDR1 SGHDN and CDR2 FVKESK. CDR3 length: 12 amino acids. The CDR3 DNA is TGTGCCAGCGGCCATCGGGGGAACACCATATATTTT. Translated: CASGHRGNTIYF. The full variable domain, its missing parts supplied by reference TRBV14 and TRBJ1-3, is EAGVTQFPSHSVIEKGQTVTLRCDPISGHDNLYWYRRVMGKEIKFLLHFVKESKQDESGMPNNRFLAERTGGTYSTLKVQPAELEDSGVYFCASGHRGNTIYFGEGSWLTVV.

A note on this clonotype: A much larger clone differs by one base, so this may be a read error. Since the CDR3 does not end with the conserved phenylalanine or tryptophan, this likely comes from a read error. The DNA is left out, because the CDR3 cannot be placed on it with certainty; the CDR3 is given as TCRdb lists it. The CDR3 here is CASSFGNGELFL. The V call is TRBV12-3 or TRBV12-4, the J call TRBJ2-2. The CDR3 comprises 12 residues, both ends counted.

This clonotype was seen a handful of times. Since no conserved phenylalanine or tryptophan closes the CDR3, a read error is the likely cause. The V call is TRBV20-1, the J call TRBJ1-1; D is ambiguous. Trimming stripped 0 bases from V and 4 bases from J, with 12 bases between. Germline CDR1 and CDR2: DFQATT and SNEGSKA (reference sequence). This CDR3 spans 14 amino acids. CDR3 nucleotide sequence: TGCAGTGCTAGAGAAGCCGGGAGCGGCACTGAAGCTTTCCTT. It encodes CSAREAGSGTEAFL.

The V call is TRBV18, the J call TRBJ2-1; 8 bases agree with TRBD1. The CDR3 contains 22 residues. The germline V gene has CDR1 KGHSH and CDR2 LQKENI. V gave up 3 bases and J gave up 0 bases; unmatched junction bases: 22. The CDR3 spells CASSPSEPDRGYPWSSYNEQFF. The CDR3 DNA follows: TGTGCCAGCTCACCCTCCGAACCCGACAGGGGATACCCTTGGAGCTCCTACAATGAGCAGTTCTTC.

To note about this clonotype: This may be a read error, as it is one base from a much larger clone. This likely comes from a read error, as the CDR3 has no conserved phenylalanine or tryptophan at its end. The V call is TRBV5-6, the J call TRBJ2-7, with 11 bases aligning to TRBD2. Trimming took 4 bases from V and 3 from J; bases not matched to a gene: 9. CDR1 and CDR2 from the germline V gene are SGHDT and YYEEEE. The CDR3 covers 16 residues. The CDR3 nucleotides are TGTGCCAGCAGCGGGCTCTCGGGACTAGCGGTCTACGAGCAGTACCTC. Its protein is CASSGLSGLAVYEQYL.

This clonotype showed up just a few times. Possible read error: a much larger clone is one base away. V usage is TRBV6-6 and J usage is TRBJ2-5, with unresolved D. Germline V gene data show CDR1 as MNHNY and CDR2 as SVGAGI (reference sequence). The CDR3 is made up of 12 amino acids. V lost 2 bases, J lost 5 bases, and 6 bases lay in between. CDR3 amino acids: CASSYGFETQYF. CDR3 in DNA: TGTGCCAGCAGTTACGGGTTTGAGACCCAGTACTTC.

In its sample, this clonotype is medium-sized (0.01 to 0.1%). J is TRBJ2-1 and V is TRBV28; 7 bases map to TRBD2. This CDR3 has 16 amino acids. CDR1 and CDR2 (germline): MDHEN, SYDVKM. The V gene end was trimmed by 3 bases and the J gene end by 4 bases; junction bases not matched to a gene: 9. The CDR3 loop is CASSFLRLGGYNEQFF. CDR3 DNA: TGTGCCAGCAGTTTTCTTCGACTGGGGGGGTACAATGAGCAGTTCTTC. Using reference TRBV28 and TRBJ2-1 for the parts outside the CDR3, the full variable domain is DVKVTQSSRYLVKRTGEKVFLECVQDMDHENMFWYRQDPGLGLRLIYFSYDVKMKEKGDIPEGYSVSREKKERFSLILESASTNQTSMYLCASSFLRLGGYNEQFFGPGTRLTVL.

There are a few counts of this clonotype. The germline gene is not matched at one end of the junction; a read error may be the cause. The CDR3 DNA follows: TGTGCCAGCAGTGAGCAAAACCGGGACAGGCACCCTCGACTCGATGAAAAACTGCCTTTT. Translated: CASSEQNRDRHPRLDEKLPF. The chain recombines TRBV25-1 with TRBJ1-4; 8 positions agree with TRBD1. Looked up from germline, CDR1 is MGHDK and CDR2 is SYGVNS. This CDR3 is built from 20 residues.

Ten or more counts support this clonotype. The chain links TRBV6-5 to TRBJ1-2; 8 bases are a match to TRBD1. Germline loops: CDR1 MNHEY, CDR2 SVGAGI. This CDR3 is 14 amino acids long. J gave up 8 bases and V 5 bases, and 10 bases lay outside the gene matches. The CDR3 region is CASSTDRGGLGYTF. The CDR3 bases are TGTGCCAGCAGTACCGACAGGGGAGGCTTGGGCTACACCTTC.

This clonotype is judged medium-sized. The chain recombines TRBV11-2 with TRBJ2-1, with unresolved D. V was cut by 3 bases and J by 6 bases, with 9 bases left in between. Germline-derived CDR1 and CDR2 are SGHAT and FQNNGV. The length of the CDR3 is 13 residues. CDR3: CASSLGRFNEQFF. CDR3 nucleotide sequence: TGTGCCAGCAGCTTGGGCCGGTTCAATGAGCAGTTCTTC.

This clonotype was seen at least ten times. The chain recombines TRBV20-1 with TRBJ2-1, with TRBD2 as a possible D gene (6 bases). V was pared by 6 bases and J by 0 bases, with 9 bases between. The germline V gene has CDR1 DFQATT and CDR2 SNEGSKA (reference sequence). This CDR3 is 13 amino acids long. This CDR3 is CSAAGSSYNEQFF. CDR3 nucleotides: TGCAGTGCGGCCGGGAGCTCCTACAATGAGCAGTTCTTC.

This clonotype was seen ten or more times. This rearrangement joins TRBV6-5 to TRBJ1-2; D not certain. The V gene lost 2 bases and the J gene lost 4 bases, with 8 bases spanning the gap. The germline V gene encodes CDR1 MNHEY and CDR2 SVGAGI. This CDR3 spans 13 amino acids. The chain's CDR3 is CASSYDLRYGYTF. Here the CDR3 DNA reads TGTGCCAGCAGTTACGATCTGCGCTATGGCTACACCTTC.

The gene calls are TRBV29-1 and TRBJ1-1; D is perhaps TRBD1 (6 bases). The ends were cut back, 5 bases at V and 0 bases at J, with 13 bases in the middle. Per germline, CDR1 SQVTM and CDR2 ANQGSEA. This CDR3 has 14 residues. The CDR3 DNA is TGCAGCGTTTGGACAGTAACGATGAACACTGAAGCTTTCTTT. The encoded protein is CSVWTVTMNTEAFF.